The 23 T cell receptor beta chains listed next were all sequenced from one sample in a study of T-cell memory formation after mild COVID-19 (dated by TCRdb to about 2021). Library creation used 5' RACE. TCRdb names Illumina NovaSeq 6000 as the instrument used. The raw public data were reprocessed by TCRdb itself: fastp quality trimming at Q25, MiXCR clonotype calling, in-frame beta chains only. CDR3 protein sequences are deduplicated, and each keeps its most common genes and DNA. Counted in this sample were around 450,000 distinct CDR3 sequences; 20% of them appeared once. About 8.8% of the sample is in the top ten clones. Sequencing was carried out using PBMCs or a T cell subset sorted from them (not recorded which). The source is an adult woman who had mild COVID-19 (a few samples of this study predate the infection). The sample titles of this study are shuffled in the database, so cell type and time point are left out; the donor was told from shared clones.

This chain connects TRBV12-3 or TRBV12-4 to TRBJ2-7; D is perhaps TRBD1 (6 bases). The CDR3 has 13 residues. The V end lost 6 bases, the J end lost 3 bases, and 12 bases lay between the germline ends. Here the CDR3 DNA reads TGTGCCAGCAGGCCAGGACAGTTCTACGAGCAGTACTTC. Its protein product is CASRPGQFYEQYF.

The J gene is TRBJ1-2, the V gene TRBV7-9; the D is unclear. The CDR3 length is 16 residues. V was cut by 3 bases and J by 7 bases, with 21 bases left in between. Germline-derived CDR1 and CDR2 are SEHNR and FQNEAQ (reference sequence). The CDR3 reads CASSFKSPSMNGGYTF. In DNA, the CDR3 is TGTGCCAGCAGCTTCAAATCCCCCTCGATGAACGGTGGCTACACCTTC. The entire variable domain, with the rest obtained from reference TRBV7-9 and TRBJ1-2, is as follows: DTGVSQNPRHKITKRGQNVTFRCDPISEHNRLYWYRQTLGQGPEFLTYFQNEAQLEKSRLLSDRFSAERPKGSFSTLEIQRTEQGDSAMYLCASSFKSPSMNGGYTFGSGTRLTVV.

This clonotype was found a few times. V is TRBV24-1 and J is TRBJ2-3, with 13 nucleotides matching TRBD2. The germline V gene has CDR1 KGHDR and CDR2 SFDVKD. The CDR3 runs to 19 residues. With V trimmed by 1 base and J by 5 bases, 11 bases remained unmatched. The CDR3 nucleotides read TGTGCCACCAGTGATTTCTCCTACACGACTAGCGGGGGGAGAGATACGCAGTATTTT. The encoded protein is CATSDFSYTTSGGRDTQYF.

A few counts support this clonotype. The rearrangement uses TRBV2 and TRBJ2-3; 7 bases are a match to TRBD2. Germline assignment: CDR1 SNHLY and CDR2 FYNNEI. The CDR3 has 14 amino acids. With V trimmed by 6 bases and J by 1 base, 4 bases remained unmatched. The CDR3 DNA reads TGTGCCAGCAGCGACCGGGGGGGCACAGATACGCAGTATTTT. Translated, it gives CASSDRGGTDTQYF.

This clonotype has only a few counts. The chain carries TRBV12-3 or TRBV12-4 and TRBJ1-1; possible D gene TRBD1, 5 bases. The V end was cut by 5 bases, the J end by 4 bases, with 11 bases between. CDR3 length: 13 amino acids. The CDR3 nucleotides are TGTGCCAGCAGTGTCGAGGGGCTCACTGAAGCTTTCTTT. It yields the protein CASSVEGLTEAFF.

This clonotype was observed a handful of times. This chain connects TRBV5-4 to TRBJ2-3; weak D call: TRBD1 (6 bases). The CDR3 has 13 residues. CDR1 and CDR2 (germline): SGHNT, YYREEE (reference sequence). V gave up 3 bases and J gave up 6 bases, with 11 bases separating them. For the CDR3, the DNA is TGTGCCAGCAGCTCCCGGGACACCGATACGCAGTATTTT. This codes for CASSSRDTDTQYF.

This clonotype was detected only a few times. V is TRBV20-1 and J is TRBJ1-2; D is perhaps TRBD1 (6 bases). Trimming stripped 0 bases from V and 1 base from J, with 15 bases between. Germline CDR1 and CDR2: DFQATT and SNEGSKA (reference sequence). CDR3 length: 16 residues. CDR3 sequence: CSARDYRAGVNYGYTF. CDR3 DNA: TGCAGTGCTAGAGATTACAGGGCCGGAGTTAACTATGGCTACACCTTC.

V usage is TRBV5-4 and J usage is TRBJ2-3; TRBD2 matches at 12 bases. The ends lost 5 bases at V and 4 bases at J; junction bases unmatched: 8. This CDR3 has 16 residues. Germline V CDR1 and CDR2: SGHNT, YYREEE (reference sequence). The CDR3 DNA is TGTGCCAGCAGTTCGCCGACTAGCGGGGGCGCAGATACGCAGTATTTT. This sequence encodes CASSSPTSGGADTQYF.

The table lists this clonotype with a few counts. This rearrangement joins TRBV29-1 to TRBJ2-1, with D perhaps being TRBD1 or TRBD2 (5 bases each). The CDR3 sequence is 15 residues long. Germline assignment: CDR1 SQVTM and CDR2 ANQGSEA. With 4 bases removed from V and 6 bases from J, the gap between germline ends came to 19 bases. In DNA form, the CDR3 reads TGCAGCGTTGGGGGGTTCTACCCCCCCACCAATGAGCAGTTCTTC. Translated: CSVGGFYPPTNEQFF.

CDR3 in DNA: TGTGCCAGCAGTTCTTCAGGAACCCGAAATCAGCCCCAGCATTTT. Residues: CASSSSGTRNQPQHF. This chain joins TRBV6-2 or TRBV6-3 and TRBJ1-5; D unresolved. Germline V lookup: CDR1 MNHEY, CDR2 SVGEGT. This CDR3 contains 15 residues. V was pared by 4 bases and J by 4 bases, with 14 bases between.

Here the CDR3 reads CAVRGPEETQYF. In DNA, the CDR3 is TGTGCCGTCAGGGGGCCGGAAGAGACCCAGTACTTC. This chain connects TRBV6-1 to TRBJ2-5, with 8 bases that match TRBD1. Per the germline V gene, CDR1 is MNHNS and CDR2 is SASEGT. The CDR3 spans 12 residues. The ends lost 11 bases at V and 3 bases at J; junction bases unmatched: 5.

Ten or more counts support this clonotype. The V call is TRBV7-8, the J call TRBJ2-2, with D possibly matching TRBD1 (5 bases). The germline gives CDR1 SGHVS, CDR2 FQNEAQ. Trimming cost V 1 base and J 1 base, with 7 bases left between them. The CDR3 is made up of 15 amino acids. CDR3: CASSLDRMNTGELFF. In DNA, the CDR3 is TGTGCCAGCAGCTTAGACAGGATGAACACCGGGGAGCTGTTTTTT.

This clonotype was seen a handful of times. V usage is TRBV5-4 and J usage is TRBJ1-2; 10 positions agree with TRBD1. V lost 1 base and J lost 6; bases outside the gene matches: 3. The CDR3 has 14 amino acids. Germline lookup yields CDR1 SGHNT and CDR2 YYREEE (reference sequence). The CDR3 is CASSLIDRGHGYTF. Here the CDR3 DNA reads TGTGCCAGCAGCTTGATTGACAGGGGGCATGGCTACACCTTC.

The chain recombines TRBV5-6 with TRBJ2-5; 7 bases line up with TRBD2. The CDR3 totals 17 residues. V was clipped by 4 bases and J by 1 base; unmatched bases: 13. Germline CDR1 reads SGHDT; CDR2 reads YYEEEE. The CDR3, as DNA: TGTGCCAGCAGCCTGATCCTAGCGGAGGTCCTCCAAGAGACCCAGTACTTC. Amino acids: CASSLILAEVLQETQYF.

This chain joins TRBV29-1 and TRBJ2-1, with D possibly matching TRBD2 (5 bases). The germline CDR1 and CDR2 sequences are SQVTM and ANQGSEA. CDR3 length equals 13 residues. The V gene lost 7 bases and the J gene lost 7 bases, with 17 bases spanning the gap. The CDR3: CSGERDLGNEQFF. The CDR3 DNA is TGCAGCGGGGAGAGGGATTTGGGGAATGAGCAGTTCTTC.

In its sample, this clonotype was seen many times. This chain links TRBV6-6 with TRBJ1-1, with D perhaps matching TRBD1 (6 bases). Germline V CDR1 and CDR2: MNHNY, SVGAGI (reference sequence). Trimming removed 6 bases at V and 3 bases at J, with 14 bases between. CDR3 length: 14 residues. CDR3 residues: CASSYNRADTEAFF. Written as DNA, the CDR3 is TGTGCCAGCAGCTACAACAGGGCGGACACTGAAGCTTTCTTT.

This clonotype turned up a few times. V and J are TRBV29-1 and TRBJ1-1, with 9 positions matching TRBD1. Germline values: CDR1 SQVTM, CDR2 ANQGSEA. The CDR3 contains 12 residues. V was clipped by 7 bases and J by 4 bases; unmatched bases: 4. CDR3 in amino acids: CSGRQGGTEAFF. DNA for the CDR3: TGCAGCGGTCGACAGGGGGGCACTGAAGCTTTCTTT.

This clonotype occurred a few times. The rearrangement joins TRBV5-5 to TRBJ2-3, with D perhaps TRBD1 (6 bases). This CDR3 contains 16 residues. V lost 0 bases and J 0 bases, leaving 11 bases between the germline ends. CDR1 SGHKS and CDR2 YYEKEE come from the germline V gene (reference sequence). CDR3 bases: TGTGCCAGCAGCTTGGCGGGGACATGGAGCACAGATACGCAGTATTTT. Its translation is CASSLAGTWSTDTQYF.

This clonotype has more than one count but fewer than ten. The chain links TRBV5-4 to TRBJ1-1; no reliable D call. Germline assignment: CDR1 SGHNT and CDR2 YYREEE (reference sequence). The CDR3 loop spans 16 amino acids. Trimming stripped 1 base from V and 0 bases from J, with 13 bases between. The CDR3 reads CASSLSWNPMNTEAFF. In DNA form, the CDR3 reads TGTGCCAGCAGCTTGTCGTGGAACCCTATGAACACTGAAGCTTTCTTT.

This clonotype showed up just a few times. The V and J genes are TRBV12-3 or TRBV12-4 and TRBJ1-2; 7 bases map to TRBD1. The CDR3 is made up of 15 amino acids. With 3 bases clipped from V and 8 bases from J, the junction kept 12 bases outside the gene matches. This chain's CDR3 is CASSFRDSPAGGYTF. The CDR3 region has the DNA TGTGCCAGCAGTTTTCGGGACAGTCCAGCGGGGGGCTACACCTTC.

This clonotype was found once. V usage is TRBV7-8 and J usage is TRBJ1-3; D uncertain. The CDR3 length is 13 residues. Germline V gene lookup returns CDR1 SGHVS and CDR2 FQNEAQ. The V end lost 2 bases, the J end lost 6 bases, and 8 bases lay between the germline ends. The CDR3 sequence is CASSLLGINTIYF. DNA for the CDR3: TGTGCCAGCAGCTTACTGGGGATAAACACCATATATTTT.

This clonotype was observed at least ten times. The rearrangement links TRBV12-3 or TRBV12-4 to TRBJ2-7; tentative D call: TRBD2 (6 bases). The CDR3 has 13 residues. The ends were cut back, 8 bases at V and 2 bases at J, with 13 bases in the middle. The CDR3 region has the DNA TGTGCCAGCGGCGGCAGGAGGGCCTACGAGCAGTACTTC. This encodes CASGGRRAYEQYF.

The genes are TRBV27 and TRBJ2-7, with D possibly TRBD1 on 6 matching bases. The CDR3 runs 14 residues. Trimming shortened V by 2 bases and J by 3 bases, and 11 bases separated the two germline ends. CDR1 MNHEY and CDR2 SMNVEV come from the germline V gene (reference sequence). The CDR3 sequence is CASSLDRYLYEQYF. For the CDR3, the DNA is TGTGCCAGCAGTTTAGACAGGTATCTCTACGAGCAGTACTTC.